These 23 T cell receptor beta chains were all obtained from the same sample, sequenced in a study of neoadjuvant anti-PD-1 for oral cavity cancer. Method: immunoSEQ multiplex PCR; TCRdb's copy keeps in-frame clones and lacks some. The table records about 80,000 clones, 70% to 85% of them present only once. The sample here was PBMCs, taken before nivolumab (anti-PD-1) treatment. These receptors all stem from a person aged 40-85 years with oral cavity squamous cell carcinoma.

The gene calls are TRBV30 and TRBJ2-1; D not resolved. Germline V gives CDR1 GTSNPN, CDR2 SVGIG (reference sequence). This CDR3 comprises 13 residues. The CDR3 bases are TGTGCTGCGGACCAGAGCTCCTACAATGAGCAGTTCTTC. Protein sequence: CAADQSSYNEQFF.

This clone was counted only a few times. This chain links TRBV12-5 with TRBJ2-1; D unclear. Germline V CDR1 and CDR2: LGHNT, FRNRAP. The CDR3 runs to 15 residues. Trimming pared 5 bases from V and 3 bases from J, leaving 14 bases between. CDR3 nucleotides: TGTGCTAGTGGTGCCGACGCTGGCCGCTACAATGAGCAGTTCTTC. Its protein product is CASGADAGRYNEQFF.

This clone has more than one count but fewer than ten. V and J are TRBV2 and TRBJ1-1; D call uncertain. This CDR3 is built from 13 residues. The V and J ends lost 6 bases and 0 bases respectively, with 8 bases between them. CDR1 is SNHLY and CDR2 is FYNNEI in the germline V gene. For the CDR3, the DNA is TGTGCCAGCAGGAGGGAGTTGAACACTGAAGCTTTCTTT. It encodes CASRRELNTEAFF.

V gene TRBV7-9 combines with J gene TRBJ1-2, with 8 bases identical to TRBD1. Germline-derived CDR1 and CDR2 are SEHNR and FQNEAQ (reference sequence). The CDR3 consists of 13 residues. J was trimmed by 8 bases and V by 5 bases; bases with no gene match: 7. The CDR3 nucleotides read TGTGCCAGCAGCGACGCAGGGGGCAAAGGCTACACCTTC. It encodes CASSDAGGKGYTF.

The chain joins TRBV5-4 to TRBJ2-7, with 7 bases fitting TRBD1. CDR3 length equals 14 residues. Germline CDR1 is SGHNT and CDR2 is YYREEE (reference sequence). The ends lost 4 bases at V and 2 bases at J; junction bases unmatched: 6. DNA for the CDR3: TGTGCCAGCAGCGAGGACAGGCTGACCTACGAGCAGTACTTC. It translates to CASSEDRLTYEQYF. The variable domain in full, completed from reference TRBV5-4 and TRBJ2-7, reads ETGVTQSPTHLIKTRGQQVTLRCSSQSGHNTVSWYQQALGQGPQFIFQYYREEENGRGNFPPRFSGLQFPNYSSELNVNALELDDSALYLCASSEDRLTYEQYFGPGTRLTVT.

The V gene is TRBV5-1, the J gene TRBJ1-2, with D tentatively TRBD1 (5 bases). From germline, CDR1 is SGHRS and CDR2 YFSETQ. The CDR3 has 16 amino acids. V lost 3 bases to trimming and J lost 2 bases, with 17 bases between them. This CDR3 is CASSSRDGRGNYGYTF. The CDR3 DNA reads as TGCGCCAGCAGCTCGCGGGACGGCCGGGGGAACTATGGCTACACCTTC.

This chain connects TRBV5-1 to TRBJ1-1; D is undetermined. Between the trimmed V and J ends, which lost 1 base and 4 bases, there was a span of 11 bases. In germline, CDR1 is SGHRS, CDR2 YFSETQ. The CDR3 spans 14 residues. The CDR3 loop is CASSLNGRGTEAFF. For the CDR3, the DNA is TGCGCCAGCAGCTTGAACGGTCGGGGCACTGAAGCTTTCTTT.

The sample holds one count of this clone. The chain has TRBV11-2 and TRBJ2-7; the D gene could be TRBD1 or TRBD2 (7 bases each). V lost 2 bases and J 9 bases, leaving 17 bases between the germline ends. Germline CDR1 is SGHAT and CDR2 is FQNNGV. This CDR3 is 14 amino acids long. CDR3 region: CASSLSQGGDVQYF. The CDR3, as DNA: TGTGCCAGCAGCTTATCGCAGGGGGGGGATGTGCAGTACTTC.

This clone was observed a single time. The chain carries TRBV19 and TRBJ2-1; no reliable D call. Germline V gene data show CDR1 as LNHDA and CDR2 as SQIVND (reference sequence). The CDR3 runs to 14 residues. V lost 3 bases and J 6 bases, leaving 12 bases between the germline ends. CDR3 loop: CASSIGLVRNEQFF. CDR3 nucleotides: TGTGCCAGTAGTATCGGCCTAGTCCGCAATGAGCAGTTCTTC.

V and J are TRBV2 and TRBJ1-1; no firm D call. Germline V gene sequence: CDR1 SNHLY, CDR2 FYNNEI. This CDR3 spans 14 amino acids. V gave up 2 bases and J gave up 4 bases, with 11 bases separating them. CDR3 residues: CASSESGHTTEAFF. Here the CDR3 DNA reads TGTGCCAGCAGTGAATCGGGTCACACCACTGAAGCTTTCTTT. Supplemented by reference TRBV2 and TRBJ1-1, the full variable domain reads EPEVTQTPSHQVTQMGQEVILRCVPISNHLYFYWYRQILGQKVEFLVSFYNNEISEKSEIFDDQFSVERPDGSNFTLKIRSTKLEDSAMYFCASSESGHTTEAFFGQGTRLTVV.

This clone was seen only once. The rearrangement links TRBV9 to TRBJ2-5; perhaps D is TRBD1 or TRBD2 (5 bases each). The germline gives CDR1 SGDLS, CDR2 YYNGEE. The CDR3 spans 15 residues. Deletions cut 3 bases from V and 8 bases from J, with 20 bases between. The CDR3 is CASSADWGFVSTQYF. In nucleotides, the CDR3 is TGTGCCAGCAGCGCCGACTGGGGGTTTGTGAGTACCCAGTACTTC.

This clone is labeled medium-sized (0.01 to 0.1%). Here the CDR3 DNA reads TGTGCCAGCAGCTCGGGACAGGGGGCCACCGGGGAGCTGTTTTTT. Its protein is CASSSGQGATGELFF. This chain joins TRBV7-6 and TRBJ2-2; 12 bases fit TRBD1. With V trimmed by 4 bases and J by 4 bases, 1 base remained unmatched. There are 15 residues in the CDR3. Germline lookup yields CDR1 SGHVS and CDR2 FNYEAQ.

The V gene is TRBV15, the J gene TRBJ2-7; possibly TRBD2 for D (6 bases). This CDR3 spans 15 amino acids. V was shortened by 0 bases and J by 5 bases, with 14 bases between the two germline ends. CDR1 is LNHNV, CDR2 YYDKDF, per germline (reference sequence). CDR3 sequence (DNA): TGTGCCACCAGCAGAGATCGAGACGTAGCGGACGAGCAGTACTTC. It yields the protein CATSRDRDVADEQYF.

The V call is TRBV5-6, the J call TRBJ2-1; 9 nucleotides align to TRBD2. CDR1 and CDR2 (germline): SGHDT, YYEEEE. The CDR3 totals 17 residues. V was pared by 2 bases and J by 9 bases, with 15 bases of the junction left unmatched. CDR3 residues: CASSLGGLRRAGGEQFF. The DNA of the CDR3 is TGTGCCAGCAGCTTAGGGGGATTGAGGAGAGCGGGAGGTGAGCAGTTCTTC.

Points on this clone: Germline is not matched at one junction end, which may reflect a read error. V gene TRBV9 combines with J gene TRBJ2-7, with 7 positions matching TRBD1. CDR3 length equals 14 residues. The germline CDR1 and CDR2 sequences are SGDLS and YYNGEE. The CDR3 nucleotides read TGTGCCAGCAGCCCCGGGACAGCCTCAGTAGGTGGTCTCTTC. Translation gives CASSPGTASVGGLF.

The chain joins TRBV30 to TRBJ1-1, with TRBD1 matching 8 bases. Trimming removed 5 bases from V and 0 bases from J; junction bases left unmatched: 5. This CDR3 is 14 amino acids long. Germline CDR1 and CDR2: GTSNPN and SVGIG (reference sequence). The CDR3 coding sequence is TGTGCCTGGGATTACAGGGGGGTGAACACTGAAGCTTTCTTT. Its translation: CAWDYRGVNTEAFF.

V gene TRBV30 combines with J gene TRBJ2-3; unclear D gene. Per the germline V gene, CDR1 is GTSNPN and CDR2 is SVGIG (reference sequence). Trimming cost V 0 bases and J 2 bases, with 6 bases left between them. CDR3 size: 13 residues. The CDR3 sequence: CAWSVGYTDTQYF. DNA of the CDR3: TGTGCCTGGAGTGTAGGGTACACAGATACGCAGTATTTT.

The rearrangement joins TRBV7-9 to TRBJ2-5; D possibly matches TRBD1 or TRBD2 (6 bases each). In germline, CDR1 is SEHNR, CDR2 FQNEAQ (reference sequence). Trimming pared 1 base from V and 2 bases from J, leaving 11 bases between. CDR3 length: 15 amino acids. This CDR3 is CASSLVQGRQETQYF. The CDR3 DNA sequence: TGTGCCAGCAGCTTAGTTCAGGGGAGGCAAGAGACCCAGTACTTC.

This chain links TRBV2 with TRBJ2-1; D gene unclear. V lost 7 bases and J lost 0, with 13 bases in between. The germline CDR1 and CDR2 sequences are SNHLY and FYNNEI. There are 15 residues in the CDR3. The chain's CDR3 is CASTGSRSSYNEQFF. The CDR3, as DNA: TGTGCCAGCACTGGGTCACGAAGCTCCTACAATGAGCAGTTCTTC.

The V gene is TRBV28, the J gene TRBJ2-3, with 8 bases aligning to TRBD1. The CDR3 runs 15 residues. Germline V gene sequence: CDR1 MDHEN, CDR2 SYDVKM. After removal of 3 bases from V and 3 bases from J, the junction contained 5 bases not matched to a gene. The DNA of the CDR3 is TGTGCCAGCAGTTTGGGGGACAGGAATACAGATACGCAGTATTTT. It is translated as CASSLGDRNTDTQYF.

The rearrangement joins TRBV2 to TRBJ2-5; the D is unclear. Per germline, CDR1 SNHLY and CDR2 FYNNEI. The CDR3 length is 12 residues. With 3 bases removed from V and 4 bases from J, the gap between germline ends came to 6 bases. Written as DNA, the CDR3 is TGTGCCAGCAGTGATGCCGGAGAGACCCAGTACTTC. Translating it yields CASSDAGETQYF.

The chain links TRBV28 to TRBJ1-2; the D is unclear. This CDR3 contains 12 residues. From germline, CDR1 is MDHEN and CDR2 SYDVKM. V gave up 5 bases and J gave up 7 bases, with 11 bases separating them. In nucleotides, the CDR3 is TGTGCCAGCAGTCCCCTGGCAGTTGGCTACACCTTC. It is translated as CASSPLAVGYTF.

This chain joins TRBV5-4 and TRBJ1-5; D gene uncertain. CDR1 is SGHNT and CDR2 is YYREEE in the germline V gene (reference sequence). This CDR3 region has 14 residues. Deletions cut 0 bases from V and 4 bases from J, with 8 bases between. CDR3 sequence (DNA): TGTGCCAGCAGCTTGGCCGGAGGAAATCAGCCCCAGCATTTT. This encodes CASSLAGGNQPQHF.